One and the same sample provided the 15 T cell receptor beta chains below, sequenced in a study of T cell responses to AZD1222 COVID-19 vaccine. Assay: immunoSEQ multiplex PCR; the TCRdb copy retains only in-frame clones and omits some. The repertoire holds 200,000 to 250,000 clones, with roughly 94% as singletons. The sequenced sample was peripheral blood, obtained 28 days after the second dose of the MenACWY control vaccine. The receptors stem from an adult who received the MenACWY meningococcal vaccine as a control.

A few counts support this clone. The genes are TRBV7-9 and TRBJ1-5; no reliable D call. The CDR3 has 12 amino acids. V dropped 2 bases and J dropped 7 bases, with 6 bases sitting between them. The germline V gene has CDR1 SEHNR and CDR2 FQNEAQ (reference sequence). The CDR3 DNA reads TGTGCCAGCAGCTTACCAACCCAGCCCCAGCATTTT. Its protein product is CASSLPTQPQHF.

The V call is TRBV11-2, the J call TRBJ2-1; possible D gene TRBD2, 5 bases. Germline CDR1 reads SGHAT; CDR2 reads FQNNGV. The germline V and J ends were trimmed by 8 bases and 8 bases, with 25 bases remaining between them. The CDR3 sequence is 16 residues long. The CDR3 sequence: CASAYIRREPTHEQFF. DNA for the CDR3: TGTGCCAGCGCCTACATTCGACGGGAACCAACCCATGAGCAGTTCTTC.

The chain recombines TRBV5-4 with TRBJ1-1; 7 bases align to TRBD1. Losses at the gene ends were 2 bases for V and 8 bases for J; bases not matched to a gene: 9. The CDR3 contains 14 residues. Germline-derived CDR1 and CDR2 are SGHNT and YYREEE (reference sequence). The CDR3 region is CASSLGPRGGEAFF. CDR3 nucleotide sequence: TGTGCCAGCAGCTTAGGACCCAGGGGGGGGGAAGCTTTCTTT.

The chain uses TRBV6-5 and TRBJ2-7; unclear D gene. Germline V gives CDR1 MNHEY, CDR2 SVGAGI. The V end lost 5 bases, the J end lost 2 bases, and 10 bases lay between the germline ends. The length of the CDR3 is 13 residues. In DNA, the CDR3 is TGTGCCAGCAGTCCGACCCAGGCCTACGAGCAGTACTTC. It is translated as CASSPTQAYEQYF.

Points on this clone: This CDR3 is also generated by other DNA sequences in the sample. The chain links TRBV24-1 to TRBJ1-1; unclear D gene. Germline CDR1 is KGHDR and CDR2 is SFDVKD. The V and J ends lost 4 bases and 5 bases respectively, with 7 bases between them. The length of the CDR3 is 12 residues. The CDR3 coding sequence is TGTGCCACCAGTGACCGGGGAACTGAAGCTTTCTTT. Amino acid sequence: CATSDRGTEAFF.

The chain has TRBV7-9 and TRBJ2-1, with 7 bases identical to TRBD2. Germline assignment: CDR1 SEHNR and CDR2 FQNEAQ (reference sequence). The CDR3 runs to 15 residues. With 1 base clipped from V and 7 bases from J, the junction kept 7 bases outside the gene matches. The CDR3 region is CASSLGAGPLNEQFF. The DNA for the CDR3 is TGTGCCAGCAGCTTAGGAGCGGGGCCGCTGAATGAGCAGTTCTTC. The entire variable domain, with the rest obtained from reference TRBV7-9 and TRBJ2-1, is as follows: DTGVSQNPRHKITKRGQNVTFRCDPISEHNRLYWYRQTLGQGPEFLTYFQNEAQLEKSRLLSDRFSAERPKGSFSTLEIQRTEQGDSAMYLCASSLGAGPLNEQFFGPGTRLTVL.

The chain recombines TRBV7-2 with TRBJ2-7, with 10 nucleotides matching TRBD2. Per the germline V gene, CDR1 is SGHTA and CDR2 is FQGNSA. Losses at the gene ends were 0 bases for V and 4 bases for J; bases not matched to a gene: 6. This CDR3 has 16 residues. Here the CDR3 reads CASSLASSGRRYEQYF. The CDR3 bases are TGTGCCAGCAGCTTAGCTTCTAGCGGGAGACGATACGAGCAGTACTTC.

This clone was counted once. The chain employs TRBV5-1 and TRBJ2-1, with D uncertain. Germline V gene data show CDR1 as SGHRS and CDR2 as YFSETQ. The length of the CDR3 is 15 residues. The V end was cut by 7 bases, the J end by 7 bases, with 21 bases between. As DNA, the CDR3 is TGCGCCAGCTCCCCTGGGTATGCAGGAGAAAATGAGCAGTTCTTC. This sequence encodes CASSPGYAGENEQFF.

This clone was found a few times. The V and J genes are TRBV5-6 and TRBJ2-7; the D gene is possibly TRBD1 (6 bases). The CDR3 length is 14 residues. Trimming pared 4 bases from V and 4 bases from J, leaving 15 bases between. CDR1 SGHDT and CDR2 YYEEEE come from the germline V gene. The CDR3 sequence is CASSLGQHEYEQYF. The CDR3 nucleotides read TGTGCCAGCAGCCTCGGACAGCATGAGTACGAGCAGTACTTC. Looking up the rest from reference TRBV5-6 and TRBJ2-7 gives the full variable domain: DAGVTQSPTHLIKTRGQQVTLRCSPKSGHDTVSWYQQALGQGPQFIFQYYEEEERQRGNFPDRFSGHQFPNYSSELNVNALLLGDSALYLCASSLGQHEYEQYFGPGTRLTVT.

The J gene is TRBJ1-3, the V gene TRBV4-3; unclear D gene. The germline V gene has CDR1 LGHNA and CDR2 YSLEER. Trimming removed 0 bases at V and 4 bases at J, with 10 bases between. The CDR3 consists of 15 residues. CDR3 sequence reads: CASSQDPAQGNTIYF. CDR3 DNA: TGCGCCAGCAGCCAAGACCCGGCCCAAGGAAACACCATATATTTT.

The rearrangement uses TRBV7-3 and TRBJ2-6; D remains ambiguous. The CDR3 has 16 residues. CDR1 is SGHTA and CDR2 is FQGTGA in the germline V gene. The ends were cut back, 2 bases at V and 0 bases at J, with 8 bases in the middle. The CDR3 protein is CASSLVQISGANVLTF. CDR3 coding DNA: TGTGCCAGCAGCTTAGTTCAGATCTCTGGGGCCAACGTCCTGACTTTC.

The CDR3 is CASRPPFRLGDTQYF. In DNA, the CDR3 is TGTGCCAGCAGACCCCCGTTTCGATTAGGGGATACGCAGTATTTT. The chain links TRBV7-9 to TRBJ2-3; no clear D. V was shortened by 6 bases and J by 6 bases, with 19 bases between the two germline ends. The germline V gene encodes CDR1 SEHNR and CDR2 FQNEAQ (reference sequence). CDR3 length: 15 residues.

This sequence joins TRBV27 and TRBJ2-1; 10 bases map to TRBD2. From germline, CDR1 is MNHEY and CDR2 SMNVEV (reference sequence). J gave up 7 bases and V 8 bases, and 5 bases lay outside the gene matches. The CDR3 extends over 13 amino acids. CDR3 sequence reads: CASGTSANNEQFF. The CDR3 DNA reads as TGTGCCAGCGGGACTAGCGCAAATAATGAGCAGTTCTTC.

This chain joins TRBV5-1 and TRBJ2-7, with D maybe TRBD1 (6 bases). Germline CDR1 is SGHRS and CDR2 is YFSETQ. The CDR3 covers 17 residues. The V and J ends lost 0 bases and 0 bases respectively, with 16 bases between them. The CDR3 sequence: CASSLVPTGPTSYEQYF. The CDR3 nucleotides are TGCGCCAGCAGCTTGGTCCCCACAGGGCCGACCTCCTACGAGCAGTACTTC. Combining the CDR3 with reference TRBV5-1 and TRBJ2-7 gives the whole variable domain KAGVTQTPRYLIKTRGQQVTLSCSPISGHRSVSWYQQTPGQGLQFLFEYFSETQRNKGNFPGRFSGRQFSNSRSEMNVSTLELGDSALYLCASSLVPTGPTSYEQYFGPGTRLTVT.

The chain couples TRBV6-5 to TRBJ2-7; weak D call: TRBD2 (5 bases). Germline V lookup: CDR1 MNHEY, CDR2 SVGAGI. V was pared by 0 bases and J by 0 bases, with 6 bases between. The CDR3 extends over 14 amino acids. CDR3 amino acids: CASSYSGSSYEQYF. The CDR3 coding sequence is TGTGCCAGCAGTTACTCGGGGAGCTCCTACGAGCAGTACTTC.